The T cell receptor (beta chain) described here comes from a study of graft-versus-host responses after intestinal transplantation. For the study at large: Tacrolimus and steroids were given for around three years to all recipients after anti-thymocyte globulin induction.

Plating combined roughly 200,000 CFSE-labeled responder cells with roughly 200,000 irradiated, violet-dye-labeled stimulator cells. Once the reaction had ended, proliferating CFSE-low CD3+CD4+ and CD3+CD8+ responders were sorted. This clone was found a few times. Germline V gives CDR1 MNHEY, CDR2 SVGAGI. The CDR3 contains 15 residues. The V segment lost 2 bases and the J segment 5 bases; nucleotides outside the gene matches: 6. The method was immunoSEQ multiplex PCR; TCRdb's version includes in-frame clones alone and lacks a portion of them. Seen here are about 22,000 clones, around 41% observed once, and the top ten hold under 2%.

This chain connects TRBV6-5 to TRBJ2-5, with TRBD2 matching over 9 bases. This receptor was obtained from a human patient who received an intestinal transplant. The sample consisted of alloreactive CD8+ T cells from a mixed lymphocyte reaction culture, taken before intestinal transplant. Subset of the sample: CFSE-low proliferating T cells sorted from roughly six-day pre-transplant mixed lymphocyte reaction (GvH or HvG direction). The CDR3 region has the DNA TGTGCCAGCAGTTACGCGGGAGGGCCAGTTGAGACCCAGTACTTC. Translating gives CASSYAGGPVETQYF.